This TCR beta chain was captured by sequencing in a study of T cell changes during pregnancy in multiple sclerosis. Here immunoSEQ multiplex PCR was the method, and the copy in TCRdb shows in-frame clones only, minus some. The sample records 70,000 to 100,000 clones, around 93% being singletons. The sequencing used peripheral blood, collected in the third trimester of pregnancy. The source of this sequence is a female donor with multiple sclerosis, enrolled in a pregnancy study.

The CDR3 sequence: CASRDNALRNTEAFF. The CDR3 coding sequence is TGTGCCAGCCGGGACAACGCCTTGAGGAACACTGAAGCTTTCTTT. V and J are TRBV19 and TRBJ1-1, with D possibly matching TRBD1 (6 bases). Trimming took 9 bases from V and 1 from J, leaving 18 bases between them. CDR3 size: 15 residues. Germline CDR1 is LNHDA and CDR2 is SQIVND (reference sequence).